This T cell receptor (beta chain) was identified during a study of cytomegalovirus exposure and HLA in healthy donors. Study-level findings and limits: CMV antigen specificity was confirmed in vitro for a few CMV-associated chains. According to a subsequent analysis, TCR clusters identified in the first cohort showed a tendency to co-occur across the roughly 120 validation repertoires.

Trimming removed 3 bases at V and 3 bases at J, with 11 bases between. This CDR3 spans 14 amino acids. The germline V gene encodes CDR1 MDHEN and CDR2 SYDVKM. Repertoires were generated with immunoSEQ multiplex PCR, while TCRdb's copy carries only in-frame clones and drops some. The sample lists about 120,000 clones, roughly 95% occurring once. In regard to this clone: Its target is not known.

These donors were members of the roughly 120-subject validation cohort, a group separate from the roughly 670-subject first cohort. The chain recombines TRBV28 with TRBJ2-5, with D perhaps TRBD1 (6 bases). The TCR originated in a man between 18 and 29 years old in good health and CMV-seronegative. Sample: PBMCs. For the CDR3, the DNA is TGTGCCAGCAGTTTCCCCGGACAGAAAGAGACCCAGTACTTC. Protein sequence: CASSFPGQKETQYF.